This TCR beta chain was captured by sequencing in a study of technical replicates of blood from a few donors. Some clones are missing from TCRdb's copy, which holds only in-frame ones; the method was immunoSEQ multiplex PCR. In the table there are about 81,000 clones, approximately 95% of which are singletons. V was pared by 7 bases and J by 6 bases, with 6 bases of the junction left unmatched. Germline lookup yields CDR1 SGHVS and CDR2 FNYEAQ. The CDR3 spans 13 residues. This TCR was recovered from a human donor in good health. The sample taken for sequencing was T cells isolated from PBMCs. The chain links TRBV7-6 to TRBJ2-1, with 7 bases lining up with TRBD2. The CDR3 here is CASTPGGSNEQFF. CDR3 DNA sequence: TGTGCCAGCACCCCGGGAGGTAGCAATGAGCAGTTCTTC.